This is a list of T cell receptor beta chains from one sample in a study of early T cells in non-severe SARS-CoV-2 infection. TCRdb processed the 5' RACE reads anew with MiXCR; each CDR3 protein has one entry. The table lists some 30,000 distinct CDR3 sequences, more than 3.5% of them singletons. The specimen was whole blood. The receptors were sampled from an adult who was a healthcare worker with PCR-confirmed SARS-CoV-2 infection or an uninfected control (not recorded which). Both conserved end residues are part of each CDR3. A D gene is named only where the DNA matches it firmly. Clone size is shown for a subset of rows, as once, few, many or a class of expanded clone.

v_call,j_call,d_call,cdr3_length,clone_size,cdr3_nt,cdr3_aa
TRBV6-5,TRBJ1-1,-,14,few,TGTGCCACTGCGACGATATCGAGGTTCACTGAAGCTTTCTTT,CATATISRFTEAFF
TRBV10-2,TRBJ2-7,TRBD2,14,-,TGCGCCAGCAGTGCAGCGGGAGGGCCTATCGAGCAGTACTTC,CASSAAGGPIEQYF
TRBV12-3/TRBV12-4,TRBJ2-3,-,13,many,TGTGCCACCATCTGGAGCGGAACAGATACGCAGTATTTT,CATIWSGTDTQYF
TRBV24-1,TRBJ2-1,-,15,few,TGTGCCACCAGTGATTTTGGAAGCCAAAGCAATGAGCAGTTCTTC,CATSDFGSQSNEQFF
TRBV4-1,TRBJ1-4,-,17,many,TGCGCCAGCAGCCCAGGGAGGGGCGCACAGGTTCATGAAAAACTGTTTTTT,CASSPGRGAQVHEKLFF
TRBV4-1,TRBJ2-1,TRBD1,15,many,TGCGCCAGCAGCCAAGGAGACAGGGCGAACAATGAGCAGTTCTTC,CASSQGDRANNEQFF
TRBV5-1,TRBJ2-1,-,13,many,TGCGCCAGCAGCCCTGGTCGGGAAGATGAGCAGTTCTTC,CASSPGREDEQFF
TRBV2,TRBJ1-5,-,14,many,TGTGCCAGCAGTGAAGAGATTATCGATCAGCCCCAGCATTTT,CASSEEIIDQPQHF
TRBV5-4,TRBJ2-3,-,13,few,TGTGCCAGCAGCCGAGTGGGTACAGATACGCAGTATTTT,CASSRVGTDTQYF
TRBV19,TRBJ2-3,-,13,many,TGTGCCAATATCTTTGACGGCACAGATACGCAGTATTTT,CANIFDGTDTQYF
TRBV12-5,TRBJ2-2,TRBD1,15,many,TGTGCTAGTGGCCGGGGACAGGTGAACACCGGGGAGCTGTTTTTT,CASGRGQVNTGELFF
TRBV2,TRBJ2-2,-,13,many,TGTGCCGAACAGGGTTCGAACACCGGGGAGCTGTTTTTT,CAEQGSNTGELFF
TRBV5-1,TRBJ2-1,TRBD1,16,many,TGCGCCAGCAGCTCCGGGACAGGGATTTTGGACAATGAGCAGTTCTTC,CASSSGTGILDNEQFF
TRBV7-9,TRBJ2-7,TRBD1,15,many,TGTGCCAGCAGCTACGGGACAGGGGGCTCCTACGAGCAGTACTTC,CASSYGTGGSYEQYF
TRBV6-2/TRBV6-3,TRBJ2-1,TRBD2,14,many,TGTGCCAGCAGTTTACCGGGACTACACAATGAGCAGTTCTTC,CASSLPGLHNEQFF
TRBV10-1,TRBJ2-5,-,14,few,TGCGCCAGCAGTGAGTCAGAGGCCCAAGAGACCCAGTACTTC,CASSESEAQETQYF
TRBV7-6,TRBJ2-7,TRBD1,15,few,TGTGCCAGCAGCTTAGAACAGGGGGCGTCCTACGAGCAGTACTTC,CASSLEQGASYEQYF
TRBV20-1,TRBJ1-1,TRBD1,16,few,TGCAGTGCTAGAGGTGGAGGGGACAGATTAGGGACTGAAGCTTTCTTT,CSARGGGDRLGTEAFF
TRBV6-2/TRBV6-3,TRBJ2-7,TRBD2,14,many,TGTGCCAGCAGAACGGGGGGGACCGTCTACGAGCAGTACTTC,CASRTGGTVYEQYF
TRBV6-5,TRBJ2-2,TRBD2,21,many,TGTGCCAGCAGGGTCAGGGGGACTACCCCCCTAGCGGGGGAGAACACCGGGGAGCTGTTTTTT,CASRVRGTTPLAGENTGELFF
TRBV29-1,TRBJ2-1,-,12,few,TGCAGCGTTGTGGGGTACTACAATGAGCAGTTCTTC,CSVVGYYNEQFF
TRBV6-5,TRBJ2-1,TRBD2,14,few,TGTGCCAGCAGTAGCACTAGCGGGAAGAATGAGCAGTTCTTC,CASSSTSGKNEQFF
TRBV11-2,TRBJ1-2,-,13,many,TGTGCCAGCAGCTCTTATCAGGGTCAAGGCTACACCTTC,CASSSYQGQGYTF
TRBV6-6,TRBJ1-6,TRBD1,15,medium-sized,TGTGCCAGCAGTTACTTGGGACAGGGTTATTCACCCCTCCACTTT,CASSYLGQGYSPLHF
TRBV7-6,TRBJ2-4,-,16,many,TGTGCCAGCAGCTTAGGAGGGGGGCGGACCAAAAACATTCAGTACTTC,CASSLGGGRTKNIQYF
TRBV12-3/TRBV12-4,TRBJ2-1,TRBD2,14,many,TGTGCCAGCACGCGCGCGGGAGAGGTTTATGAGCAGTTCTTC,CASTRAGEVYEQFF
TRBV6-2/TRBV6-3,TRBJ2-5,-,14,many,TGTGCCAGCAGTTACTCGGGCAAACAAGAGACCCAGTACTTC,CASSYSGKQETQYF
TRBV6-2/TRBV6-3,TRBJ2-7,-,12,-,TGTGCCAGCAGTTACACGGGTTACGAGCAGTACTTC,CASSYTGYEQYF
TRBV6-2/TRBV6-3,TRBJ2-2,-,16,many,TGTGCCAGCAAAAACACCGGGACGGCTGGCTCCGGGGAGCTGTTTTTT,CASKNTGTAGSGELFF
TRBV7-9,TRBJ1-2,-,14,few,TGTGCCAGCAGCCAAGGCGCAGGTCCCTATGGCTACACCTTC,CASSQGAGPYGYTF
TRBV19,TRBJ1-2,-,14,many,TGTGCCAGTAGTATACGACGGGTACTTTATGGCTACACCTTC,CASSIRRVLYGYTF
TRBV9,TRBJ2-2,-,15,many,TGTGCCAGCAGCGTAGGAGTATCTGGAGCCGGGGAGCTGTTTTTT,CASSVGVSGAGELFF
TRBV27,TRBJ2-7,TRBD2,15,-,TGTGCCAGCAGTCCGCGGACTAGCGGCCCCTACGAGCAGTACTTC,CASSPRTSGPYEQYF
TRBV20-1,TRBJ1-1,-,15,few,TGCAGTGCTAGGGTTGGGGGCGCTTATAACACTGAAGCTTTCTTT,CSARVGGAYNTEAFF
TRBV25-1,TRBJ1-3,-,17,few,TGTGCCAGCAGTGGAGCTCGGACCGGGGGCTCTGGAAACACCATATATTTT,CASSGARTGGSGNTIYF
TRBV7-2,TRBJ2-3,-,14,few,TGTGCCAGCAGCTTAGTGACCAGGGCAGATACGCAGTATTTT,CASSLVTRADTQYF
TRBV6-5,TRBJ2-2,TRBD1,14,-,TGTGCCAGCAGTACAACGACAGGGGCGGGGGAGCTGTTTTTT,CASSTTTGAGELFF
TRBV29-1,TRBJ2-3,-,12,few,TGCAGCGTTGATGCGGCAGCCGATACGCAGTATTTT,CSVDAAADTQYF
TRBV2,TRBJ2-1,-,13,few,TGTGCCAGCAGTGCCCACCCGGACAATGAGCAGTTCTTC,CASSAHPDNEQFF
TRBV5-1,TRBJ1-1,TRBD1,15,many,TGCGCCAGCAGCGGAACGGACAGGGCGGGAGCTGAAGCTTTCTTT,CASSGTDRAGAEAFF
TRBV2,TRBJ2-7,-,12,many,TGTGCCAGCAGTGAGGAGTTTCACGAGCAGTACTTC,CASSEEFHEQYF
TRBV7-3,TRBJ2-1,TRBD2,16,-,TGTGCCAGCAGCTTACGGCGACTAGCGGGATACAATGAGCAGTTCTTC,CASSLRRLAGYNEQFF
TRBV9,TRBJ2-5,-,13,many,TGTGCCAGCAGCGTAATGGGGGAAGAGACCCAGTACTTC,CASSVMGEETQYF
TRBV6-1,TRBJ2-2,TRBD2,16,many,TGTGCCAGCAGGGGACTAGCGGGAGGGCTCCGGGGGGAGCTGTTTTTT,CASRGLAGGLRGELFF
TRBV6-8,TRBJ2-5,-,16,few,TGTGCCAGCAGTTACCTCGCGGACCGACTCCAAGAGACCCAGTACTTC,CASSYLADRLQETQYF
TRBV6-1,TRBJ2-7,TRBD2,17,many,TGTGCCAGCAGTCGCCGCCTACGGAGCGGGGGGGACTACGAGCAGTACTTC,CASSRRLRSGGDYEQYF
TRBV18,TRBJ2-1,-,14,many,TGTGCCAGCTCACCTGGAAAATCCTACAATGAGCAGTTCTTC,CASSPGKSYNEQFF
TRBV6-5,TRBJ2-7,-,15,-,TGTGCCAGCAGCCCATCGGAAGACCGGGCTTACGAGCAGTACTTC,CASSPSEDRAYEQYF
TRBV12-3/TRBV12-4,TRBJ2-2,TRBD2,17,many,TGTGCCAGCGGAGGGACTAGCGGGAGCGCCTTTGCCGGGGAGCTGTTTTTT,CASGGTSGSAFAGELFF
TRBV6-4,TRBJ2-3,-,11,many,TGTGCCAGCTCCAATTCAGATACGCAGTATTTT,CASSNSDTQYF
TRBV7-8,TRBJ2-6,-,17,few,TGTGCCAGCAGCTTAACTCCAGTACTGACTGGGGCCAACGTCCTGACTTTC,CASSLTPVLTGANVLTF